These 6 T cell receptor beta chains came from one sample sequenced in a study of shared clonotypes between healthy human individuals. Produced via immunoSEQ multiplex PCR; TCRdb's table is partial and in-frame only. The data show about 380,000 clones, 96% seen once. Sequenced: memory CD8+ T cells sorted from blood. Subset meaning: CD45RO+ cells pooled with CCR7-negative TemRA cells. These receptors originate from a man aged 30-40 years in good health.

The gene calls are TRBV6-5 and TRBJ2-1, with D hard to call. The CDR3 extends over 15 amino acids. Trimming left V 5 bases short and J 12 bases short, with 23 bases between. Germline V gene sequence: CDR1 MNHEY, CDR2 SVGAGI. The CDR3 spells CASSGRLGPFNRQFF. DNA for the CDR3: TGTGCCAGCAGTGGGCGTCTAGGGCCGTTCAATAGGCAGTTCTTC.

The chain links TRBV5-6 to TRBJ2-1; weak D call: TRBD2 (6 bases). Germline CDR1 SGHDT, CDR2 YYEEEE. The V end lost 0 bases, the J end lost 2 bases, and 12 bases lay between the germline ends. This CDR3 comprises 16 residues. CDR3 sequence reads: CASSLGPGVPYNEQFF. The CDR3 coding sequence is TGTGCCAGCAGCTTGGGGCCGGGAGTGCCCTACAATGAGCAGTTCTTC.

This clone was observed once. The chain has TRBV9 and TRBJ2-5; 8 nucleotides agree with TRBD1. The CDR3 length is 15 residues. V lost 3 bases and J lost 4; bases outside the gene matches: 8. Germline CDR1 is SGDLS and CDR2 is YYNGEE. In DNA form, the CDR3 reads TGTGCCAGCAGCGCAGGGGGCGGTAGGGCAGAGACCCAGTACTTC. Residues: CASSAGGGRAETQYF.

The gene calls are TRBV19 and TRBJ1-1; tentatively, D is TRBD1 (6 bases). The CDR3 sequence is 16 residues long. V lost 5 bases and J lost 3, with 19 bases in between. Germline CDR1 and CDR2: LNHDA and SQIVND (reference sequence). CDR3 DNA sequence: TGTGCCAGTAGTCCTCAAACAGGGTCTTTTCACACTGAAGCTTTCTTT. As protein: CASSPQTGSFHTEAFF.

CDR3 residues: CSVHKDTEAFF. The CDR3 region has the DNA TGCAGCGTTCACAAGGACACTGAAGCTTTCTTT. V and J are TRBV29-1 and TRBJ1-1; D call uncertain. The germline V and J ends were trimmed by 5 bases and 3 bases, with 7 bases remaining between them. The CDR3 is made up of 11 amino acids. Germline V gene lookup returns CDR1 SQVTM and CDR2 ANQGSEA.

The chain joins TRBV27 to TRBJ2-2; D uncertain. V gave up 7 bases and J gave up 0 bases, with 18 bases separating them. This CDR3 has 17 residues. Germline V gene data show CDR1 as MNHEY and CDR2 as SMNVEV (reference sequence). This chain's CDR3 is CASTLIRSSANTGELFF. The CDR3 nucleotides are TGTGCCAGCACCCTTATTCGATCTTCGGCGAACACCGGGGAGCTGTTTTTT.